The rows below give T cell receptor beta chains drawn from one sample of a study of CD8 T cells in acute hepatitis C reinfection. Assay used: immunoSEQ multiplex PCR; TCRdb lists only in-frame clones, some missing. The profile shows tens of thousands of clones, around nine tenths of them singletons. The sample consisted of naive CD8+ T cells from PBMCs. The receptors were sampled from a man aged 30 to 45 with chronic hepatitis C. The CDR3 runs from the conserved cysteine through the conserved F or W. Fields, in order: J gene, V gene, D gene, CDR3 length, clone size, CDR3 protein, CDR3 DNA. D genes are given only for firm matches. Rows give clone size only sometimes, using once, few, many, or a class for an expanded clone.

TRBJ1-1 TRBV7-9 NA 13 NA CASSLVGNTEAFF TGTGCCAGCAGCTTAGTAGGGAACACTGAAGCTTTCTTT
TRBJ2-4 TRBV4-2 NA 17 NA CASSPVTAAVAKNIQYF TGTGCCAGCAGCCCGGTAACGGCGGCAGTAGCCAAAAACATTCAGTACTTC
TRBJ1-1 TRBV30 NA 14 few CAWIPEGEHTEAFF TGTGCCTGGATTCCAGAAGGGGAACACACTGAAGCTTTCTTT
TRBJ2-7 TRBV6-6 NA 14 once CASTLTGPLEEQYF TGTGCCAGCACCTTGACCGGTCCTTTAGAGGAGCAGTACTTC
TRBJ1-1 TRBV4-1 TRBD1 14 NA CASSQGQGATEAFF TGCGCCAGCAGCCAAGGACAGGGGGCCACTGAAGCTTTCTTT
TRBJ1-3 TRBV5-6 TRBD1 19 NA CASSLRGQGLLMAGNTIYF TGTGCCAGCAGCTTGCGTGGACAGGGCCTCCTTATGGCTGGAAACACCATATATTTT
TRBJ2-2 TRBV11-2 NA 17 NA CASSLDPADANTGELFF TGTGCCAGCAGCTTAGATCCGGCGGACGCGAACACCGGGGAGCTGTTTTTT
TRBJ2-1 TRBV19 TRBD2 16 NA CASSIGAGGLFDEQFF TGTGCCAGTAGTATAGGAGCGGGAGGGCTCTTCGATGAGCAGTTCTTC
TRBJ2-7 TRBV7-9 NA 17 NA CASSLVGGLDTSYEQYF TGTGCCAGCAGCTTAGTAGGGGGACTGGACACTTCCTACGAGCAGTACTTC
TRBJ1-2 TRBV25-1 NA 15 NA CASSSLTTVGYGYTF TGTGCCAGCAGTTCCCTTACGACGGTCGGCTATGGCTACACCTTC
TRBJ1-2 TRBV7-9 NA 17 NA CASSPLSGTSTFYGYTF TGTGCCAGCAGCCCACTCTCCGGGACAAGCACATTCTATGGCTACACCTTC
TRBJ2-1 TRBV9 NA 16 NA CASSVEGGEVYNEQFF TGTGCCAGCAGCGTAGAAGGGGGGGAAGTTTACAATGAGCAGTTCTTC
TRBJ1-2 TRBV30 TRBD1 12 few CAWSDRGEGYTF TGTGCCTGGAGCGACAGGGGTGAGGGCTACACCTTC
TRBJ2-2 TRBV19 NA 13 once CASTLGGHGELFF TGTGCCAGTACCCTCGGAGGGCACGGGGAGCTGTTTTTT
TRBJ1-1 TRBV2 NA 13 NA CASSPRGDTEAFF TGTGCCAGCAGCCCGAGGGGGGACACTGAAGCTTTCTTT
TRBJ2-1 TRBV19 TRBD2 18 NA CASSIAFPSGSSYNEQFF TGTGCCAGTAGTATAGCATTCCCTAGCGGGAGCTCCTACAATGAGCAGTTCTTC
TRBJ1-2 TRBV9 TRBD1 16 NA CASSVGQGANWNGYTF TGTGCCAGCAGCGTCGGGCAGGGGGCGAATTGGAATGGCTACACCTTC
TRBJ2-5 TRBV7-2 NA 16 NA CASSLYGRGLQETQYF TGTGCCAGCAGCTTATACGGGCGGGGCCTACAAGAGACCCAGTACTTC
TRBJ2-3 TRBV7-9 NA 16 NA CASSPRSGPSTDTQYF TGTGCCAGCAGCCCGCGGTCAGGGCCATCCACAGATACGCAGTATTTT
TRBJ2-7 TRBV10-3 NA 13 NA CAISGTLTYEQYF TGTGCCATCAGTGGGACACTTACCTACGAGCAGTACTTC
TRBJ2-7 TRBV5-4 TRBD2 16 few CASSGGRAGGLYEQYF TGTGCCAGCAGCGGCGGTAGGGCGGGAGGACTCTACGAGCAGTACTTC
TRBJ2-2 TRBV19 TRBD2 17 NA CASRLTSEFLNTGELFF TGTGCCAGTAGATTGACTAGCGAGTTTTTGAACACCGGGGAGCTGTTTTTT
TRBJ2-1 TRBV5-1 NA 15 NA CASSLADSSYNEQFF TGCGCCAGCAGCTTAGCAGATAGCTCCTACAATGAGCAGTTCTTC
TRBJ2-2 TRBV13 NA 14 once CASSPRTAPGELFF TGTGCCAGCAGCCCCCGTACCGCTCCCGGGGAGCTGTTTTTT
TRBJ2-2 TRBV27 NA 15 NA CASSFDRGYTGELFF TGTGCCAGCAGTTTCGATAGGGGTTACACCGGGGAGCTGTTTTTT
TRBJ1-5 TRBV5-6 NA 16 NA CASSLESFGSNQPQHF TGTGCCAGCAGCTTGGAGAGCTTTGGTAGCAATCAGCCCCAGCATTTT
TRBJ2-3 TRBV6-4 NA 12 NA CASSDSLDTQYF TGTGCCAGCAGTGACTCCTTAGATACGCAGTATTTT
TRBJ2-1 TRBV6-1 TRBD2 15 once CASSEGLAAYNEQFF TGTGCCAGCAGTGAAGGGCTAGCGGCCTACAATGAGCAGTTCTTC
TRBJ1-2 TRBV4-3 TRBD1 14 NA CASSPAAGGDGYTF TGCGCCAGCAGCCCCGCGGCAGGGGGGGATGGCTACACCTTC
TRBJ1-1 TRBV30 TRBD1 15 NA CAWSAAVRGHTEAFF TGTGCCTGGAGTGCCGCCGTAAGGGGGCACACTGAAGCTTTCTTT
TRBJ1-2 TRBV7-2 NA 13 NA CASSLEGTYGYTF TGTGCCAGCAGCTTAGAGGGCACTTATGGCTACACCTTC
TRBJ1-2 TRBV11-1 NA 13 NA CASSLAETYGYTF TGTGCCAGCAGCTTGGCAGAAACGTATGGCTACACCTTC
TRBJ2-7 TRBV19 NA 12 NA CASSIGGDEQYF TGTGCCAGTAGTATAGGAGGGGACGAGCAGTACTTC
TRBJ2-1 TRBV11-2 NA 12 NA CASGGSNNEQFF TGTGCCAGCGGTGGAAGCAACAATGAGCAGTTCTTC
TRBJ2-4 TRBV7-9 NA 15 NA CASGPLGRGKNIQYF TGTGCCTCAGGCCCCCTAGGGAGAGGCAAAAACATTCAGTACTTC
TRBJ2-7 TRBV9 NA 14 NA CASSVDGVGDEQYF TGTGCCAGCAGCGTAGACGGGGTCGGGGACGAGCAGTACTTC
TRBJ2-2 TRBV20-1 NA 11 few CSAEESGELFF TGCAGTGCCGAGGAGTCCGGGGAGCTGTTTTTT
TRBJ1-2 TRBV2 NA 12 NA CASIDAGRGYTF TGTGCCAGCATCGACGCCGGAAGGGGCTACACCTTC
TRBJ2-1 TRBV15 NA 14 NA CATSRGEGIDEQFF TGTGCCACCAGCAGAGGCGAGGGTATAGATGAGCAGTTCTTC
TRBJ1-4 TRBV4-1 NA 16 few CASSRIRTADSEKLFF TGCGCCAGCAGCCGGATAAGGACCGCGGACAGCGAAAAACTGTTTTTT
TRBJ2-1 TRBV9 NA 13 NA CASSEWAGDEQFF TGTGCCAGCAGCGAGTGGGCGGGCGATGAGCAGTTCTTC
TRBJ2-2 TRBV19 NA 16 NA CASSIVFLAYTGELFF TGTGCCAGTAGTATTGTGTTTCTAGCGTACACCGGGGAGCTGTTTTTT
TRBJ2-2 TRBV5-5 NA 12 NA CASSVQHGELFF TGTGCCAGCAGCGTCCAACACGGGGAGCTGTTTTTT
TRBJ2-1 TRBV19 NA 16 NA CASSIAGGPSGNEQFF TGTGCCAGTAGTATAGCCGGCGGCCCCTCGGGCAATGAGCAGTTCTTC
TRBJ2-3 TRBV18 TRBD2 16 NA CASSPPGLVVTDTQYF TGTGCCAGCTCACCACCGGGACTAGTGGTCACAGATACGCAGTATTTT
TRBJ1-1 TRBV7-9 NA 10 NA CASSLEVAFF TGTGCCAGCAGCTTAGAGGTAGCTTTCTTT
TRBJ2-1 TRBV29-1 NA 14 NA CSAPGVLEYNEQFF TGCAGCGCCCCAGGGGTCTTGGAGTACAATGAGCAGTTCTTC
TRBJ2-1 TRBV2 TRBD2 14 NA CASSGSGSNNEQFF TGTGCCAGCAGTGGGAGCGGGAGCAACAATGAGCAGTTCTTC
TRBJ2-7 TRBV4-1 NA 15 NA CASSPNIGGIDEQYF TGTGCCAGCAGCCCGAATATAGGAGGTATCGACGAGCAGTACTTC
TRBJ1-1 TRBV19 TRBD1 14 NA CASSMPGTGNEAFF TGTGCCAGTAGTATGCCTGGGACAGGCAATGAAGCTTTCTTT
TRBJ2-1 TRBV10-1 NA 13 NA CASSEIMGGEQFF TGCGCCAGCAGTGAAATAATGGGTGGTGAGCAGTTCTTC
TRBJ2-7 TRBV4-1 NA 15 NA CASSQTEFPDYEQYF TGCGCCAGCAGCCAAACGGAGTTCCCGGACTACGAGCAGTACTTC
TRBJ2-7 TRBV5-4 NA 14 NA CASSLGTTGYEQYF TGTGCCAGCAGCTTGGGGACTACCGGCTACGAGCAGTACTTC
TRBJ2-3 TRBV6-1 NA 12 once CASSDPTDTQYF TGTGCCAGCAGTGACCCCACAGATACGCAGTATTTT
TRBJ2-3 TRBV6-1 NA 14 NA CASSLQGTTDTQYF TGTGCCAGCAGTCTACAGGGAACCACAGATACGCAGTATTTT